The 8 T cell receptor beta chains in this list originate from one sample, sequenced in a study of blood T cell repertoires in COVID-19. Data came from immunoSEQ multiplex PCR; TCRdb stores just in-frame clones and leaves some out. The sample has approximately 250,000 clones; 85% to 90% are singletons. The source material was PBMCs or T cells enriched from blood (not recorded which). The receptors were sampled from a woman aged 30 to 39 with acute COVID-19.

This chain connects TRBV28 to TRBJ2-1; 11 positions agree with TRBD2. CDR1 MDHEN and CDR2 SYDVKM come from the germline V gene. V was clipped by 9 bases and J by 8 bases; unmatched bases: 6. The CDR3 consists of 13 residues. In DNA, the CDR3 is TGTGCCAGTTTGACTAGCGGGAACCATGAGCAGTTCTTC. As protein: CASLTSGNHEQFF.

V is TRBV7-8 and J is TRBJ2-5, with 10 bases fitting TRBD2. V lost 2 bases to trimming and J lost 3 bases; unmatched junction nucleotides: 6. Germline loops: CDR1 SGHVS, CDR2 FQNEAQ. The CDR3 consists of 16 residues. The CDR3 protein is CASSLYTSGTKETQYF. For the CDR3, the DNA is TGTGCCAGCAGCTTATATACTAGCGGGACCAAAGAGACCCAGTACTTC. Filled out from reference TRBV7-8 and TRBJ2-5, the complete variable domain reads GAGVSQSPRYKVAKRGQDVALRCDPISGHVSLFWYQQALGQGPEFLTYFQNEAQLDKSGLPSDRFFAERPEGSVSTLKIQRTQQEDSAVYLCASSLYTSGTKETQYFGPGTRLLVL.

This chain connects TRBV2 to TRBJ1-5; possibly TRBD1 for D (6 bases). The V gene lost 6 bases and the J gene lost 7 bases, with 16 bases spanning the gap. The CDR3 is 14 amino acids. Germline V gene data show CDR1 as SNHLY and CDR2 as FYNNEI. CDR3 bases: TGTGCCAGCAGGGATACAGGGACGGGCCAGCCCCAGCATTTT. Amino acids: CASRDTGTGQPQHF.

The chain carries TRBV5-1 and TRBJ2-2; 10 bases match TRBD2. After removal of 3 bases from V and 6 bases from J, the junction contained 14 bases not matched to a gene. The CDR3 is made up of 18 amino acids. The germline V gene has CDR1 SGHRS and CDR2 YFSETQ. DNA for the CDR3: TGCGCCAGCAGCTGGCCTAGCGGGAGCTTAAGGGGCTCCGGGGAGCTGTTTTTT. Translated: CASSWPSGSLRGSGELFF.

CDR3 sequence: CASSQEPFDPGAYNEQFF. CDR3 in DNA: TGTGCCAGCAGCCAAGAACCCTTCGACCCGGGGGCCTACAATGAGCAGTTCTTC. The V gene is TRBV3-1 (or the pseudogene TRBV3-2), the J gene TRBJ2-1, with D maybe TRBD2 (6 bases). The germline V gene has CDR1 LGHDT and CDR2 YNNKEL (reference sequence). Trimming took 0 bases from V and 2 from J, leaving 17 bases between them. The CDR3 consists of 18 residues.

The genes are TRBV24-1 and TRBJ2-3, with 9 nucleotides matching TRBD2. CDR3 length: 17 residues. CDR1 and CDR2 (germline): KGHDR, SFDVKD. Trimming cost V 4 bases and J 3 bases; bases outside gene matches: 10. The CDR3 loop reads CATSDPWGAGGTDTQYF. The CDR3 DNA reads TGTGCCACCAGTGACCCCTGGGGAGCGGGAGGTACAGATACGCAGTATTTT.

The chain employs TRBV6-5 and TRBJ2-2, with D unresolved. Germline CDR1 MNHEY, CDR2 SVGAGI. Trimming shortened V by 7 bases and J by 7 bases, and 7 bases separated the two germline ends. The CDR3 is 11 amino acids. CDR3 sequence (DNA): TGTGCCAGCATCTCCGTCGGGGAGCTGTTTTTT. It is translated as CASISVGELFF.

This rearrangement joins TRBV6-1 to TRBJ2-1, with a possible D match to TRBD2 (5 bases). With 3 bases removed from V and 8 bases from J, the gap between germline ends came to 8 bases. The CDR3 extends over 12 amino acids. CDR1 and CDR2 (germline): MNHNS, SASEGT. CDR3: CASSDGGDEQFF. Here the CDR3 DNA reads TGTGCCAGCAGTGATGGAGGCGATGAGCAGTTCTTC.